Each of the 14 T cell receptor beta chains below was sequenced from the same sample in a study of cytomegalovirus exposure and HLA in healthy donors (dated by TCRdb to between 2016 and 2019). The library relied on the immunoSEQ multiplex PCR assay. Sourced from immuneACCESS, this table was stored by TCRdb with only in-frame sequences that have V and J called. A share of the clones is absent; for the studies checked, an unresolved V gene accounts for under half, and the remainder has no known explanation. The sample table contains over 100,000 clones; only one count was recorded for over 85% of them. The ten largest clones capture approximately 0.91% of the sample. The sample comprised PBMCs. These receptors were taken from a woman aged 18-35 years in good health and CMV-seronegative.

This chain uses TRBV7-9 with TRBJ2-1, with a weak D call TRBD2 (5 bases). CDR1 and CDR2 from the germline V gene are SEHNR and FQNEAQ (reference sequence). The CDR3 loop spans 13 amino acids. V dropped 5 bases and J dropped 5 bases, with 10 bases sitting between them. CDR3 DNA sequence: TGTGCCAGCAGCCCTACTAGGGACAATGAGCAGTTCTTC. Encoded protein: CASSPTRDNEQFF. The whole variable domain, remainder taken from reference TRBV7-9 and TRBJ2-1, is DTGVSQNPRHKITKRGQNVTFRCDPISEHNRLYWYRQTLGQGPEFLTYFQNEAQLEKSRLLSDRFSAERPKGSFSTLEIQRTEQGDSAMYLCASSPTRDNEQFFGPGTRLTVL.

The V call is TRBV2, the J call TRBJ2-7, with no clear D. The CDR3 is 12 amino acids. Per germline, CDR1 SNHLY and CDR2 FYNNEI. V was trimmed by 3 bases and J by 0 bases, leaving 3 bases between them. CDR3 coding DNA: TGTGCCAGCAGTGACAGCTCCTACGAGCAGTACTTC. Its translation is CASSDSSYEQYF.

The rearrangement joins TRBV7-9 to TRBJ2-5; tentative D call: TRBD1 (5 bases). This CDR3 is 13 amino acids long. Trimming pared 5 bases from V and 4 bases from J, leaving 11 bases between. CDR1 SEHNR and CDR2 FQNEAQ come from the germline V gene (reference sequence). The chain's CDR3 is CASSQGVRETQYF. The CDR3, as DNA: TGTGCCAGCAGCCAGGGCGTACGAGAGACCCAGTACTTC. The full variable domain, completed using reference TRBV7-9 and TRBJ2-5, is DTGVSQNPRHKITKRGQNVTFRCDPISEHNRLYWYRQTLGQGPEFLTYFQNEAQLEKSRLLSDRFSAERPKGSFSTLEIQRTEQGDSAMYLCASSQGVRETQYFGPGTRLLVL.

This chain links TRBV29-1 with TRBJ2-3; 7 nucleotides line up with TRBD1. This CDR3 is 15 amino acids long. Germline V gene sequence: CDR1 SQVTM, CDR2 ANQGSEA. Trimming took 6 bases from V and 6 from J; bases not matched to a gene: 15. The CDR3 sequence is CSVPLLQGLGDTQYF. Written as DNA, the CDR3 is TGCAGCGTCCCCCTCCTACAGGGGCTAGGGGATACGCAGTATTTT.

This chain links TRBV5-5 with TRBJ2-5; 11 bases are shared with TRBD2. CDR3 size: 15 residues. Per germline, CDR1 SGHKS and CDR2 YYEKEE (reference sequence). The ends lost 4 bases at V and 5 bases at J; junction bases unmatched: 7. Here the CDR3 reads CASSPGLAGLETQYF. In DNA, the CDR3 is TGTGCCAGCAGCCCCGGACTAGCGGGCTTGGAGACCCAGTACTTC.

The rearrangement joins TRBV19 to TRBJ2-2; a weak D match, TRBD2 (7 bases). Germline V lookup: CDR1 LNHDA, CDR2 SQIVND (reference sequence). The CDR3 is made up of 14 amino acids. In nucleotides, the CDR3 is TGTGCTTCGGGGGGCAGCTCGAACACCGGGGAGCTGTTTTTT. This encodes CASGGSSNTGELFF.

This clone is a singleton in its sample. The chain recombines TRBV27 with TRBJ2-7; D not certain. From germline, CDR1 is MNHEY and CDR2 SMNVEV (reference sequence). V dropped 5 bases and J dropped 2 bases, with 10 bases sitting between them. The CDR3 loop spans 13 amino acids. In DNA form, the CDR3 reads TGTGCCAGCAGTCTAAGAAAAACCTACGAGCAGTACTTC. Translating gives CASSLRKTYEQYF.

The rearrangement joins TRBV7-9 to TRBJ2-7, with a possible D match to TRBD1 (5 bases). CDR1 and CDR2 (germline): SEHNR, FQNEAQ (reference sequence). The CDR3 length is 16 residues. Trimming cost V 4 bases and J 1 base, with 17 bases left between them. The CDR3 nucleotides are TGTGCCAGCAGCTCGCAGAGGCAGGGAAGTTCCTACGAGCAGTACTTC. This codes for CASSSQRQGSSYEQYF.

V usage is TRBV19 and J usage is TRBJ1-2, with D tentatively TRBD1 (6 bases). The CDR3 is made up of 15 amino acids. The germline V and J ends were trimmed by 4 bases and 8 bases, with 20 bases remaining between them. Germline-derived CDR1 and CDR2 are LNHDA and SQIVND (reference sequence). The CDR3: CASSNLAGDKRGYTF. The CDR3 DNA is TGTGCCAGTAGTAACCTGGCAGGGGATAAACGCGGCTACACCTTC.

This clone was seen a single time. The rearrangement links TRBV25-1 to TRBJ2-1; 10 nucleotides line up with TRBD2. Trimming at V came to 3 bases and at J to 4 bases, leaving 3 bases not matched to a gene. CDR3 length equals 15 residues. In germline, CDR1 is MGHDK, CDR2 SYGVNS. CDR3 sequence: CASSELAGVYNEQFF. In DNA, the CDR3 is TGTGCCAGCAGTGAGCTAGCGGGGGTATACAATGAGCAGTTCTTC.

This clone was seen once. Other DNA sequences in the sample encode the same CDR3. This chain uses TRBV27 with TRBJ2-7, with D possibly TRBD1 on 5 matching bases. The CDR3 has 14 amino acids. V shed 2 bases and J shed 1 base, with 9 bases lying between them. Germline CDR1 reads MNHEY; CDR2 reads SMNVEV (reference sequence). DNA of the CDR3: TGTGCCAGCAGTTTAGGGCAGGGTTCCTACGAGCAGTACTTC. It specifies CASSLGQGSYEQYF.

This chain uses TRBV19 with TRBJ2-7; tentatively, D is TRBD1 (5 bases). The CDR3 runs 14 residues. Germline V gives CDR1 LNHDA, CDR2 SQIVND (reference sequence). V was pared by 2 bases and J by 1 base, with 9 bases between. In nucleotides, the CDR3 is TGTGCCAGTAGTATAAGGGCAGGGTCCTACGAGCAGTACTTC. Translated, it gives CASSIRAGSYEQYF.

The chain couples TRBV13 to TRBJ1-1; no reliable D call. V lost 4 bases, J lost 0 bases, and 18 bases lay in between. This CDR3 is built from 17 residues. Germline V gene lookup returns CDR1 PRHDT and CDR2 FYEKMQ (reference sequence). This CDR3 is CASSSRDTAVLNTEAFF. The CDR3 DNA follows: TGTGCCAGCAGCTCCCGTGATACAGCCGTACTGAACACTGAAGCTTTCTTT.

The chain joins TRBV6-5 to TRBJ1-1; 7 bases are shared with TRBD1. CDR1 is MNHEY, CDR2 SVGAGI, per germline. The CDR3 loop spans 12 amino acids. The J segment lost 4 bases and the V segment lost 5 bases, leaving 1 base of the junction unmatched. CDR3 in amino acids: CASSDRVTEAFF. In DNA, the CDR3 is TGTGCCAGCAGTGACAGGGTCACTGAAGCTTTCTTT.